The 28 T cell receptor beta chains below all came from one sample that was sequenced in a study of T cell responses to AZD1222 COVID-19 vaccine. Some clones are missing from TCRdb's copy, which holds only in-frame ones; the method was immunoSEQ multiplex PCR. This repertoire shows around 50,000 clones, approximately 86% found once; its top ten account for around 15%. The sample in question was peripheral blood, obtained on day 0 of AZD1222 vaccination. Receptors originate from an adult in good health.

This chain joins TRBV6-2 or TRBV6-3 and TRBJ1-1; D possibly corresponds to TRBD1 (5 bases). The CDR3 spans 16 residues. Germline loops: CDR1 MNHEY, CDR2 SVGEGT. Trimming cost V 3 bases and J 0 bases, with 14 bases left between them. This CDR3 is CASSYRIRDLNTEAFF. In nucleotides, the CDR3 is TGTGCCAGCAGTTATCGCATCAGGGATTTGAACACTGAAGCTTTCTTT.

The V call is TRBV5-6, the J call TRBJ2-1; D is ambiguous. CDR1 SGHDT and CDR2 YYEEEE come from the germline V gene. The V end was cut by 1 base, the J end by 6 bases, with 8 bases between. This CDR3 is built from 13 residues. Here the CDR3 DNA reads TGTGCCAGCAGCTTGCGGCGTGGCAATGAGCAGTTCTTC. Translated: CASSLRRGNEQFF.

The chain carries TRBV6-6 and TRBJ2-4, with 12 bases identical to TRBD2. Trimming took 5 bases from V and 0 from J; bases not matched to a gene: 5. Germline assignment: CDR1 MNHNY and CDR2 SVGAGI (reference sequence). The CDR3 totals 17 residues. Here the CDR3 reads CASSPRLAGVAKNIQYF. CDR3 DNA: TGTGCCAGCAGTCCAAGACTAGCGGGAGTAGCCAAAAACATTCAGTACTTC.

This chain joins TRBV7-9 and TRBJ1-1, with no clear D. The CDR3 covers 14 residues. Trimming pared 2 bases from V and 0 bases from J, leaving 7 bases between. Looked up from germline, CDR1 is SEHNR and CDR2 is FQNEAQ (reference sequence). Here the CDR3 reads CASSLTEVNTEAFF. The CDR3 bases are TGTGCCAGCAGCTTAACGGAGGTGAACACTGAAGCTTTCTTT.

J is TRBJ2-1 and V is TRBV5-5; TRBD1 agrees at 7 bases. With V trimmed by 4 bases and J by 3 bases, 10 bases remained unmatched. Germline V lookup: CDR1 SGHKS, CDR2 YYEKEE (reference sequence). This CDR3 contains 16 residues. In DNA form, the CDR3 reads TGTGCCAGCAGCACAATGCCCCGGGACAGCTACAATGAGCAGTTCTTC. Encoded protein: CASSTMPRDSYNEQFF.

This clone has just one count. V is TRBV29-1 and J is TRBJ1-1; D unresolved. V lost 3 bases to trimming and J lost 7 bases, with 24 bases between them. The CDR3 length is 16 residues. CDR1 SQVTM and CDR2 ANQGSEA come from the germline V gene. The CDR3 here is CSVDRLQSSPGREAFF. CDR3 nucleotide sequence: TGCAGCGTTGACCGGCTCCAGAGCAGCCCTGGTCGTGAAGCTTTCTTT.

V and J are TRBV2 and TRBJ1-6; weak D call: TRBD1 (6 bases). Germline values: CDR1 SNHLY, CDR2 FYNNEI. The CDR3 extends over 13 amino acids. V was clipped by 9 bases and J by 7 bases, with 13 bases between them. CDR3 in amino acids: CASKGGENSPLHF. DNA of the CDR3: TGTGCCAGTAAGGGGGGGGAAAATTCACCCCTCCACTTT.

The V and J genes are TRBV19 and TRBJ1-6; D is possibly TRBD1 (5 bases). CDR1 is LNHDA and CDR2 is SQIVND in the germline V gene (reference sequence). Trimming cost V 3 bases and J 5 bases, with 14 bases left between them. This CDR3 has 16 residues. CDR3 bases: TGTGCCAGTAGTATTGCCGGGACTGCGAATAATTCACCCCTCCACTTT. Translated, it gives CASSIAGTANNSPLHF.

The gene calls are TRBV7-8 and TRBJ2-3, with no clear D. V was clipped by 1 base and J by 2 bases, with 10 bases between them. Germline lookup yields CDR1 SGHVS and CDR2 FQNEAQ. This CDR3 region has 15 residues. Here the CDR3 reads CASSLGVRNTDTQYF. The CDR3 DNA is TGTGCCAGCAGCTTAGGGGTCAGGAACACAGATACGCAGTATTTT.

The DNA for the CDR3 is TGTGCCAGCAGCTTAGCTTCGGGGTACACTGAAGCTTTCTTT. This translates into CASSLASGYTEAFF. The J gene is TRBJ1-1, the V gene TRBV7-2; D gene ambiguous. V dropped 0 bases and J dropped 3 bases, with 8 bases sitting between them. This CDR3 is 14 amino acids long. The germline CDR1 and CDR2 sequences are SGHTA and FQGNSA.

This clone was recorded a few times. V gene TRBV2 combines with J gene TRBJ2-7; D uncertain. The ends were cut back, 2 bases at V and 4 bases at J, with 9 bases in the middle. This CDR3 comprises 13 residues. In germline, CDR1 is SNHLY, CDR2 FYNNEI. CDR3 nucleotide sequence: TGTGCCAGCAGTGAACCGTTTCGGTACGAGCAGTACTTC. Translated, it gives CASSEPFRYEQYF. The entire variable domain, with the rest obtained from reference TRBV2 and TRBJ2-7, is as follows: EPEVTQTPSHQVTQMGQEVILRCVPISNHLYFYWYRQILGQKVEFLVSFYNNEISEKSEIFDDQFSVERPDGSNFTLKIRSTKLEDSAMYFCASSEPFRYEQYFGPGTRLTVT.

About this clone itself: The same CDR3 arises from other DNA sequences in this sample as well. CDR3 DNA sequence: TGCAGCGTCGGGACAGGCAACACTGAAGCTTTCTTT. Its translation is CSVGTGNTEAFF. The chain joins TRBV29-1 to TRBJ1-1; 8 bases are shared with TRBD1. CDR1 is SQVTM, CDR2 ANQGSEA, per germline. The CDR3 runs 12 residues. Trimming removed 6 bases from V and 2 bases from J; junction bases left unmatched: 2.

This sequence joins TRBV10-3 and TRBJ1-4; D remains ambiguous. The CDR3 consists of 13 residues. The germline V gene encodes CDR1 ENHRY and CDR2 SYGVKD. Trimming removed 6 bases at V and 5 bases at J, with 10 bases between. CDR3 in amino acids: CAISDRENEKLFF. The CDR3 DNA sequence: TGTGCCATCAGCGATAGGGAGAATGAAAAACTGTTTTTT.

This rearrangement joins TRBV28 to TRBJ2-5; weak D call: TRBD2 (5 bases). Germline V gene sequence: CDR1 MDHEN, CDR2 SYDVKM. The CDR3 loop spans 14 amino acids. Trimming pared 5 bases from V and 0 bases from J, leaving 10 bases between. The CDR3 sequence: CASSTPGNQETQYF. The CDR3 DNA reads TGTGCCAGCAGTACCCCGGGAAACCAAGAGACCCAGTACTTC.

V gene TRBV28 combines with J gene TRBJ2-5; 7 bases align to TRBD1. The CDR3 length is 16 residues. Germline V gene sequence: CDR1 MDHEN, CDR2 SYDVKM. Trimming took 4 bases from V and 3 from J; bases not matched to a gene: 11. The DNA for the CDR3 is TGTGCCAGCAGTTCCTCCCGAGGGGGCCGGGAAGAGACCCAGTACTTC. It yields the protein CASSSSRGGREETQYF.

J is TRBJ1-2 and V is TRBV5-1, with 8 bases lining up with TRBD1. The CDR3 consists of 16 residues. The germline gives CDR1 SGHRS, CDR2 YFSETQ. Trimming removed 0 bases from V and 5 bases from J; junction bases left unmatched: 9. CDR3 sequence (DNA): TGCGCCAGCAGCTTGGGGCCCGATCAGGGGGCTTATGGCTACACCTTC. This sequence encodes CASSLGPDQGAYGYTF. Combining the CDR3 with reference TRBV5-1 and TRBJ1-2 gives the whole variable domain KAGVTQTPRYLIKTRGQQVTLSCSPISGHRSVSWYQQTPGQGLQFLFEYFSETQRNKGNFPGRFSGRQFSNSRSEMNVSTLELGDSALYLCASSLGPDQGAYGYTFGSGTRLTVV.

The chain combines TRBV2 with TRBJ1-4; D is possibly TRBD1 (6 bases). The CDR3 has 13 residues. V was clipped by 6 bases and J by 6 bases, with 11 bases between them. The germline V gene has CDR1 SNHLY and CDR2 FYNNEI. CDR3 sequence: CASRTGPHEKLFF. The CDR3 region has the DNA TGTGCCAGCAGGACAGGACCACATGAAAAACTGTTTTTT.

This chain uses TRBV7-2 with TRBJ1-1; no reliable D call. The ends were cut back, 3 bases at V and 11 bases at J, with 10 bases in the middle. From germline, CDR1 is SGHTA and CDR2 FQGNSA. The CDR3 contains 11 residues. Here the CDR3 DNA reads TGTGCCAGCAGCTTCGACCGGGAGGCTTTCTTT. The encoded protein is CASSFDREAFF.

V gene TRBV19 combines with J gene TRBJ2-6; D remains unclear. The germline gives CDR1 LNHDA, CDR2 SQIVND (reference sequence). Trimming removed 4 bases from V and 0 bases from J, with 4 bases in between. The CDR3 length is 14 residues. CDR3 region: CASSKNSGANVLTF. CDR3 coding DNA: TGTGCCAGTAGTAAAAACTCTGGGGCCAACGTCCTGACTTTC.

This clone was seen just once. This chain uses TRBV2 with TRBJ2-1; 13 nucleotides match TRBD2. This CDR3 has 16 residues. Trimming cost V 5 bases and J 4 bases; bases outside gene matches: 5. Germline V gene sequence: CDR1 SNHLY, CDR2 FYNNEI. Here the CDR3 reads CASSTRTSGSYNEQFF. CDR3 DNA sequence: TGTGCCAGCAGTACCCGGACTAGCGGGAGTTACAATGAGCAGTTCTTC.

The gene calls are TRBV5-6 and TRBJ2-2; D unresolved. The CDR3 spans 17 residues. The germline V and J ends were trimmed by 4 bases and 1 base, with 17 bases remaining between them. Germline V gives CDR1 SGHDT, CDR2 YYEEEE. CDR3 protein: CASSLQFEQRNTGELFF. In DNA, the CDR3 is TGTGCCAGCAGCCTTCAATTTGAACAGAGGAACACCGGGGAGCTGTTTTTT.

The V gene is TRBV28, the J gene TRBJ2-2, with D perhaps TRBD2 (5 bases). V lost 4 bases, J lost 4 bases, and 16 bases lay in between. Germline V gene lookup returns CDR1 MDHEN and CDR2 SYDVKM. The CDR3 length is 16 residues. The CDR3 loop is CASSSPQRRGTGELFF. The CDR3 nucleotides are TGTGCCAGCAGTTCTCCACAGCGGCGAGGCACCGGGGAGCTGTTTTTT.

The chain uses TRBV30 and TRBJ2-7; D is perhaps TRBD1 (6 bases). This CDR3 has 13 residues. Germline assignment: CDR1 GTSNPN and CDR2 SVGIG (reference sequence). The V end was cut by 2 bases, the J end by 11 bases, with 19 bases between. CDR3 residues: CAWSLGPQGRKYF. The CDR3 DNA is TGTGCCTGGAGTCTGGGGCCACAGGGTCGGAAGTACTTC.

This rearrangement joins TRBV6-5 to TRBJ2-7; 7 bases are shared with TRBD2. After removal of 8 bases from V and 2 bases from J, the junction contained 12 bases not matched to a gene. The germline V gene has CDR1 MNHEY and CDR2 SVGAGI. The CDR3 contains 15 residues. CDR3 nucleotides: TGTGCCAGCCGGGGGGTAGGGGACGTACCCTACGAGCAGTACTTC. It specifies CASRGVGDVPYEQYF.

DNA for the CDR3: TGTGCCAGCAGCTTAGTGTTGACTAGCGGGAGGTTGTTCCATGAGCAGTTCTTC. Protein: CASSLVLTSGRLFHEQFF. This chain joins TRBV13 and TRBJ2-1; 13 nucleotides align to TRBD2. The V and J ends lost 1 base and 8 bases, in that order; junction bases with no gene match: 11. The germline V gene encodes CDR1 PRHDT and CDR2 FYEKMQ (reference sequence). This CDR3 contains 18 residues.

This chain links TRBV6-1 with TRBJ1-1, with a weak D call TRBD1 (6 bases). Per the germline V gene, CDR1 is MNHNS and CDR2 is SASEGT. The length of the CDR3 is 13 residues. V was cut by 3 bases and J by 3 bases, with 8 bases left in between. The CDR3 reads CASSDNRDTEAFF. For the CDR3, the DNA is TGTGCCAGCAGTGATAACAGGGACACTGAAGCTTTCTTT.

V gene TRBV24-1 combines with J gene TRBJ2-3; 10 positions match TRBD2. The CDR3 length is 17 residues. In germline, CDR1 is KGHDR, CDR2 SFDVKD. V trimming: 3 bases; J trimming: 7 bases; junction bases outside the gene matches: 12. The CDR3 spells CATSDHLSSGRGYTQYF. CDR3 bases: TGTGCCACCAGTGATCACCTCTCTAGCGGGAGAGGGTATACGCAGTATTTT.

The V and J genes are TRBV29-1 and TRBJ1-2; TRBD1 agrees at 7 bases. CDR1 is SQVTM and CDR2 is ANQGSEA in the germline V gene. The CDR3 loop spans 12 amino acids. The ends lost 4 bases at V and 1 base at J; junction bases unmatched: 0. CDR3 nucleotides: TGCAGCGTTGGACAGGGTAACTATGGCTACACCTTC. This sequence encodes CSVGQGNYGYTF.